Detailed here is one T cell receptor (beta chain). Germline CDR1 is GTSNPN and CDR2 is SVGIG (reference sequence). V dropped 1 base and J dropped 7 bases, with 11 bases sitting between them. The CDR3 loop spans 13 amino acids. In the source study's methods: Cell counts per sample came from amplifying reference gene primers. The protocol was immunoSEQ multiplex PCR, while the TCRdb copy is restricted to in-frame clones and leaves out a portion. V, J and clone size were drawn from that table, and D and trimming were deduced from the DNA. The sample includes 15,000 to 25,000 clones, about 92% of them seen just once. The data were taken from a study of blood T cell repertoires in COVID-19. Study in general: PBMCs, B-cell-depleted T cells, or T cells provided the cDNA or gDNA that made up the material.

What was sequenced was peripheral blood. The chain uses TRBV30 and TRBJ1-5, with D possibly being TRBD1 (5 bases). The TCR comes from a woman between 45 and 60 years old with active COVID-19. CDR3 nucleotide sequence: TGTGCCTGGAGTGGTCGGGGGGACCAGCCCCAGCATTTT. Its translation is CAWSGRGDQPQHF.